A selection of T cell receptor beta chains follows, all from one sample in a study of T cells in Graves' hyperthyroidism and ophthalmopathy. TCRdb re-called the multiplex PCR reads with MiXCR, one entry per CDR3 protein. The table includes about 760,000 distinct CDR3 sequences, 30% to 40% detected once. Input material: blood. These receptors originate from a middle-aged woman with Graves' hyperthyroidism. Each CDR3 is given with its conserved first and last residue. The D gene is left open where the match is weak. Clone size is stated in some rows and not others, as once, few, many or a class when expanded.

TRBJ2-7 | 14 | TRBV9 | - | few | CASSVGSLPSEQYF | TGTGCCAGCAGCGTAGGGTCCTTACCGAGTGAGCAGTACTTC
TRBJ2-5 | 15 | TRBV5-1 | TRBD2 | - | CASSTSGRFQETQYF | TGCGCCAGCAGCACTAGCGGGAGGTTCCAAGAGACCCAGTACTTC
TRBJ1-2 | 13 | TRBV6-5 | - | - | CASSYSAGFGYTF | TGTGCCAGCAGTTACTCGGCGGGCTTCGGCTACACCTTC
TRBJ2-7 | 16 | TRBV20-1 | TRBD2 | few | CSADDTQGTSGGEQYF | TGCAGTGCTGACGACACCCAAGGGACTAGCGGGGGCGAGCAGTACTTC
TRBJ1-2 | 12 | TRBV7-6 | - | many | CASSLNGYGYTF | TGTGCCAGCAGCTTAAACGGCTATGGCTACACCTTC
TRBJ2-2 | 10 | TRBV5-1 | - | many | CASLVGELFF | TGCGCCAGCCTAGTCGGGGAGCTGTTTTTT
TRBJ1-1 | 15 | TRBV7-9 | TRBD1 | - | CAGSLRQGAQTEAFF | TGTGCCGGCAGCTTACGACAGGGGGCTCAGACTGAAGCTTTCTTT
TRBJ1-2 | 16 | TRBV15 | - | - | CATSSHRDGFNYGYTF | TGTGCCACCAGCAGCCACCGGGACGGCTTTAACTATGGCTACACCTTC
TRBJ2-7 | 12 | TRBV5-1 | - | - | CASSGASNEQYF | TGCGCCAGCAGCGGGGCTAGCAACGAGCAGTACTTC
TRBJ1-5 | 16 | TRBV2 | - | - | CASSDMDGYSNQPQHF | TGTGCCAGCAGTGACATGGACGGTTATAGCAATCAGCCCCAGCATTTT
TRBJ1-6 | 15 | TRBV7-9 | - | - | CASSQRQRTNSPLHF | TGTGCCAGCAGCCAGCGACAGAGAACAAATTCACCCCTCCACTTT
TRBJ2-5 | 16 | TRBV3-1 | - | few | CASSQDGTSAEETQYF | TGTGCCAGCAGCCAAGATGGGACTTCAGCTGAAGAGACCCAGTACTTC
TRBJ1-1 | 14 | TRBV7-8 | TRBD1 | many | CASSIQGDVTEAFF | TGTGCCAGCAGCATTCAGGGGGATGTGACTGAAGCTTTCTTT
TRBJ1-2 | 13 | TRBV5-1 | - | few | CASRTQGLYGYTF | TGCGCCAGCCGGACTCAGGGACTCTATGGCTACACCTTC
TRBJ1-2 | 15 | TRBV5-1 | TRBD1 | - | CASSVGQGPNYGYTF | TGTGCCAGCAGCGTGGGACAGGGACCTAACTATGGCTACACCTTC
TRBJ2-2 | 17 | TRBV7-2 | - | once | CASSLQGAGGNTGELFF | TGTGCCAGCAGCTTACAGGGGGCGGGAGGAAACACCGGGGAGCTGTTTTTT
TRBJ1-1 | 14 | TRBV6-6 | - | few | CASSYSSSNTEAFF | TGTGCCAGCAGTTACTCGAGCAGTAACACTGAAGCTTTCTTT
TRBJ1-1 | 14 | TRBV12-3/TRBV12-4 | TRBD1 | few | CASTLTGGNTEAFF | TGTGCCAGCACATTGACAGGGGGGAACACTGAAGCTTTCTTT
TRBJ1-2 | 14 | TRBV7-9 | - | - | CASSLEGGDYGYTF | TGTGCCAGCAGTTTAGAGGGGGGCGACTATGGCTACACCTTC
TRBJ1-4 | 15 | TRBV11-3 | - | - | CASSQDPWGNEKLFF | TGTGCCAGCAGCCAAGACCCGTGGGGTAATGAAAAACTGTTTTTT
TRBJ2-7 | 15 | TRBV7-6 | TRBD1 | many | CASSLTQTGGAGQYF | TGTGCCAGCAGCTTGACCCAAACAGGGGGCGCCGGGCAGTACTTC
TRBJ2-7 | 15 | TRBV11-2 | - | many | CASSSTPMDSYEQYF | TGTGCCAGCAGCTCCACACCCATGGACAGCTACGAGCAGTACTTC
TRBJ2-2 | 15 | TRBV6-1 | TRBD1 | - | CASSFTGDFTGELFF | TGTGCCAGCAGCTTTACAGGGGATTTCACCGGGGAGCTGTTTTTT
TRBJ1-3 | 13 | TRBV20-1 | - | many | CSASTTSGNTIYF | TGCAGTGCTAGCACGACCTCTGGAAACACCATATATTTT
TRBJ1-2 | 18 | TRBV7-9 | - | - | CASSLGKGRKEPPRGYTF | TGTGCCAGCAGCTTGGGAAAGGGAAGGAAGGAGCCCCCGCGAGGCTACACCTTC
TRBJ2-5 | 14 | TRBV18 | - | - | CASSPPNFQETQYF | TGTGCCAGCTCACCACCGAACTTCCAAGAGACCCAGTACTTC
TRBJ1-2 | 18 | TRBV12-3/TRBV12-4 | TRBD1 | few | CASSYTVARGQRYYGYTF | TGTGCCAGCAGTTATACAGTGGCGCGGGGACAGAGGTACTATGGCTACACCTTC
TRBJ2-7 | 14 | TRBV4-1 | TRBD1 | - | CASSQATGGDEQYF | TGCGCCAGCAGCCAGGCTACAGGGGGCGACGAGCAGTACTTC
TRBJ1-1 | 13 | TRBV20-1 | - | - | CSAMEGPNTEAFF | TGCAGTGCTATGGAGGGCCCGAACACTGAAGCTTTCTTT
TRBJ1-2 | 13 | TRBV10-3 | TRBD1 | - | CAIRSGQGYGYTF | TGTGCCATCAGATCGGGACAGGGTTATGGCTACACCTTC
TRBJ2-5 | 15 | TRBV19 | - | - | CASSRGTLIQETQYF | TGTGCCAGTAGTCGCGGGACACTAATTCAAGAGACCCAGTACTTC
TRBJ2-7 | 17 | TRBV13 | - | - | CASSLGMPGHQAYEQYF | TGTGCCAGCAGCTTAGGGATGCCGGGACATCAAGCCTACGAGCAGTACTTC